The clone carrying this T cell receptor beta chain was counted between two and nine times. Its antigen is still unknown. The sample is drawn from a study of T-cell memory formation after mild COVID-19. This CDR3 is built from 9 residues. The V gene lost 7 bases and the J gene lost 4 bases, with 0 bases spanning the gap. From the 5' RACE reads, TCRdb called clonotypes with MiXCR, one entry per CDR3 protein. The sample carries around 250,000 distinct CDR3 sequences, over 15% recorded once. Study findings and constraints: Researchers report contracting CD4+ clones mostly in CM and EM, with CD8+ clones in EMRA. CD4/CD8 balance held among clones contracting day 15 to 85, and later expanders leaned CD4+. Pre-infection memory carried some responding clones, suggesting that cross-reactive memory joined.

The sequenced sample was PBMCs or a T cell subset sorted from them (not recorded which). The gene calls are TRBV12-3 or TRBV12-4 and TRBJ2-3; D is undetermined. The receptor comes from an adult woman who had mild COVID-19 (a few samples of this study predate the infection). Cell type and time point are not known. The CDR3 sequence is CASTDTQYF. CDR3 nucleotide sequence: TGTGCCAGCACAGATACGCAGTATTTT.